This T cell receptor (beta chain) appears in the sequencing data of a study of blood T cell repertoires in COVID-19. With 3 bases removed from V and 8 bases from J, the gap between germline ends came to 13 bases. This CDR3 is built from 12 residues. Germline V gives CDR1 GTSNPN, CDR2 SVGIG (reference sequence). Data came from immunoSEQ multiplex PCR; TCRdb stores just in-frame clones and leaves some out. The table lists roughly 380,000 clones, more than 65% of them singletons. The gene calls are TRBV30 and TRBJ1-2, with D possibly matching TRBD1 (5 bases). Input material: peripheral blood. The clonotype was recovered from a human donor with acute or convalescent COVID-19. The donor label of this sample is uncertain. The CDR3 coding sequence is TGTGCCTGGAGATGGCCGGGGGGAGGCTACACCTTC. Its translation is CAWRWPGGGYTF.